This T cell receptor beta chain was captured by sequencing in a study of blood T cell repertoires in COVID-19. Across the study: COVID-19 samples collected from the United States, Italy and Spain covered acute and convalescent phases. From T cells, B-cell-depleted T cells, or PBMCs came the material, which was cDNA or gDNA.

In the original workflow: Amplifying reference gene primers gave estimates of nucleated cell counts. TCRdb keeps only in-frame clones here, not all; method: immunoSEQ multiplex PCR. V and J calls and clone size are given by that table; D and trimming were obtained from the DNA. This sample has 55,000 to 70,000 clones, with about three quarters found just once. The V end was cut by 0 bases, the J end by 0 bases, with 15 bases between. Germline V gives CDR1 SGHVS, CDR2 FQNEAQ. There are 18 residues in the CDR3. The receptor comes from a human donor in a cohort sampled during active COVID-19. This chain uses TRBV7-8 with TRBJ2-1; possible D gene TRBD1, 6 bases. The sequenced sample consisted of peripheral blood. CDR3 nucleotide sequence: TGTGCCAGCAGCTTAGCTCAGGGGCGGTCTACCTCCTACAATGAGCAGTTCTTC. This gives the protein CASSLAQGRSTSYNEQFF.